The 16 T cell receptor beta chains presented below share a single source sample, sequenced in a study of T cell responses to AZD1222 COVID-19 vaccine. Profiling relied on immunoSEQ multiplex PCR, and the TCRdb table lists in-frame clones only, not all of them. This sample has about 86,000 clones, with more than 75% found just once. Here the sequenced sample was peripheral blood, taken on day 0 of AZD1222 vaccination. All receptors come from an adult in good health.

CDR3 amino acids: CASSGGRGGSNQPQHF. CDR3 nucleotides: TGTGCCAGCAGTGGGGGAAGGGGCGGGAGCAATCAGCCCCAGCATTTT. The chain carries TRBV2 and TRBJ1-5, with D tentatively TRBD1 (5 bases). Germline loops: CDR1 SNHLY, CDR2 FYNNEI. V gave up 4 bases and J gave up 1 base, with 14 bases separating them. The CDR3 loop spans 16 amino acids.

This clone appeared a single time. The J gene is TRBJ1-1, the V gene TRBV18; D remains unclear. Trimming took off 0 bases at V and 5 bases at J, with 13 bases between the two ends. The CDR3 runs 15 residues. CDR1 is KGHSH and CDR2 is LQKENI in the germline V gene. CDR3 region: CASSPPIPRGTEAFF. The CDR3 nucleotides read TGTGCCAGCTCACCACCGATCCCTCGAGGGACTGAAGCTTTCTTT.

This clone was counted once. This chain links TRBV7-9 with TRBJ2-7; D call uncertain. CDR1 and CDR2 from the germline V gene are SEHNR and FQNEAQ (reference sequence). The CDR3 extends over 12 amino acids. V lost 4 bases to trimming and J lost 2 bases, with 6 bases between them. Written as DNA, the CDR3 is TGTGCCAGCAGCTCCGCCGCCTACGAGCAGTACTTC. Protein: CASSSAAYEQYF.

V gene TRBV5-1 combines with J gene TRBJ1-1, with 8 bases aligning to TRBD1. The CDR3 is made up of 14 amino acids. V was clipped by 0 bases and J by 2 bases; unmatched bases: 0. Germline V CDR1 and CDR2: SGHRS, YFSETQ. This CDR3 is CASSLAGGNTEAFF. The CDR3 DNA follows: TGCGCCAGCAGCTTGGCAGGGGGCAACACTGAAGCTTTCTTT. Using reference TRBV5-1 and TRBJ1-1 for the parts outside the CDR3, the full variable domain is KAGVTQTPRYLIKTRGQQVTLSCSPISGHRSVSWYQQTPGQGLQFLFEYFSETQRNKGNFPGRFSGRQFSNSRSEMNVSTLELGDSALYLCASSLAGGNTEAFFGQGTRLTVV.

This sequence joins TRBV10-2 and TRBJ1-1, with TRBD1 matching over 10 bases. This CDR3 is 15 amino acids long. Germline V gene sequence: CDR1 WSHSY, CDR2 SAAADI. With 10 bases clipped from V and 8 bases from J, the junction kept 16 bases outside the gene matches. The CDR3 spells CATGGQGSRASEAFF. CDR3 DNA sequence: TGCGCCACCGGGGGACAGGGGTCCCGCGCTTCAGAAGCTTTCTTT.

The CDR3 bases are TGTGCCAGCAGCGATGAGTCAGGGGGGAGCTACGAGCAGTACTTC. This sequence encodes CASSDESGGSYEQYF. The chain combines TRBV2 with TRBJ2-7, with a tentative D call TRBD1 (7 bases). The CDR3 covers 15 residues. V lost 6 bases and J 3 bases, leaving 18 bases between the germline ends. CDR1 SNHLY and CDR2 FYNNEI come from the germline V gene.

The rearrangement uses TRBV27 and TRBJ1-2, with 7 bases that match TRBD1. The CDR3 extends over 15 amino acids. V was clipped by 5 bases and J by 4 bases; unmatched bases: 10. Germline assignment: CDR1 MNHEY and CDR2 SMNVEV (reference sequence). The CDR3 loop reads CASSPGQTLGYGYTF. The CDR3 DNA reads as TGTGCCAGCAGTCCGGGACAGACCCTCGGCTATGGCTACACCTTC.

The chain couples TRBV9 to TRBJ2-5, with unresolved D. V was shortened by 3 bases and J by 2 bases, with 11 bases between the two germline ends. The CDR3 is 14 amino acids. Germline-derived CDR1 and CDR2 are SGDLS and YYNGEE. The CDR3 sequence: CASSAEHRQETQYF. CDR3 sequence (DNA): TGTGCCAGCAGCGCCGAACACCGGCAAGAGACCCAGTACTTC.

This chain links TRBV10-3 with TRBJ1-1; tentative D call: TRBD1 (6 bases). Per germline, CDR1 ENHRY and CDR2 SYGVKD. This CDR3 is 13 amino acids long. Deletions cut 6 bases from V and 3 bases from J, with 11 bases between. The CDR3 DNA reads as TGTGCCATCAGACCAGGGGAATACACTGAAGCTTTCTTT. Its protein product is CAIRPGEYTEAFF.

V is TRBV28 and J is TRBJ1-5, with D perhaps matching TRBD1 (6 bases). Germline loops: CDR1 MDHEN, CDR2 SYDVKM. V was shortened by 7 bases and J by 0 bases, with 16 bases between the two germline ends. The CDR3 is 16 amino acids. DNA for the CDR3: TGTGCCAGCACCTTCGGGGGGCGTTATAGCAATCAGCCCCAGCATTTT. This encodes CASTFGGRYSNQPQHF.

This clone was detected a few times. The CDR3 loop reads CASSLAFRGKDSYGYTF. The CDR3 DNA sequence: TGTGCCAGCAGCTTGGCATTTAGGGGCAAGGATTCCTATGGCTACACCTTC. The rearrangement uses TRBV7-9 and TRBJ1-2, with TRBD1 as a possible D gene (5 bases). The CDR3 is 17 residues long. Per the germline V gene, CDR1 is SEHNR and CDR2 is FQNEAQ (reference sequence). The V end lost 3 bases, the J end lost 4 bases, and 21 bases lay between the germline ends.

The chain combines TRBV24-1 with TRBJ2-2; the D gene is possibly TRBD1 (8 bases). The CDR3 has 20 amino acids. Deletions cut 2 bases from V and 6 bases from J, with 27 bases between. The germline CDR1 and CDR2 sequences are KGHDR and SFDVKD. CDR3 in DNA: TGTGCCACCAGTGATTGGACAGGGAGGCCTAGCGGAACCATCTCCGGGGAGCTGTTTTTT. Its protein product is CATSDWTGRPSGTISGELFF.

V is TRBV12-3 or TRBV12-4 and J is TRBJ1-6; D perhaps matches TRBD1 (6 bases). The CDR3 covers 13 residues. Trimming pared 5 bases from V and 6 bases from J, leaving 8 bases between. The CDR3 DNA is TGTGCCAGCAGTCTGGACAGTAATTCACCCCTCCACTTT. This encodes CASSLDSNSPLHF.

The chain employs TRBV3-1 (or the pseudogene TRBV3-2) and TRBJ1-2; TRBD1 might be the D (5 bases). The CDR3 consists of 15 residues. Trimming took 0 bases from V and 2 from J, leaving 10 bases between them. CDR1 and CDR2 (germline): LGHDT, YNNKEL (reference sequence). The DNA for the CDR3 is TGTGCCAGCAGCCAAGAAAGCTGGGGGAACTATGGCTACACCTTC. This translates into CASSQESWGNYGYTF.

V gene TRBV5-1 combines with J gene TRBJ1-1; TRBD1 matches 9 bases. The ends lost 4 bases at V and 5 bases at J; junction bases unmatched: 9. The CDR3 consists of 15 residues. Per germline, CDR1 SGHRS and CDR2 YFSETQ. The chain's CDR3 is CASSMGQGPFTEAFF. CDR3 in DNA: TGCGCCAGCAGCATGGGACAGGGACCTTTTACTGAAGCTTTCTTT.

This clone has only a few counts. The J gene is TRBJ2-5, the V gene TRBV7-9; D remains unclear. V lost 3 bases and J lost 0, with 8 bases in between. Germline lookup yields CDR1 SEHNR and CDR2 FQNEAQ (reference sequence). The CDR3 loop spans 14 amino acids. The CDR3 sequence: CASSFTEYQETQYF. The CDR3 DNA is TGTGCCAGCAGCTTTACGGAGTACCAAGAGACCCAGTACTTC.